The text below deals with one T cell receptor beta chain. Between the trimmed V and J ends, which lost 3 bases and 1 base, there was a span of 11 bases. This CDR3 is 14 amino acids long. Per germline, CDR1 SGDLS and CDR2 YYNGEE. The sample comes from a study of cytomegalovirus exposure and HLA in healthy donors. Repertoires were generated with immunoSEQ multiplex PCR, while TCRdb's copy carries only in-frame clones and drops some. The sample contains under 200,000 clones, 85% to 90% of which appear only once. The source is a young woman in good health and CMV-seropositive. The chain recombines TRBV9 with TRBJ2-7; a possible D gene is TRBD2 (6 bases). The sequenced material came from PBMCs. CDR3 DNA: TGTGCCAGCAGCGACCCTGGGACTTCCTACGAGCAGTACTTC. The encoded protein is CASSDPGTSYEQYF.